This T cell receptor beta chain was recorded in a study of early T cells in non-severe SARS-CoV-2 infection. Individual cDNA molecules received unique molecular identifiers. MiXCR, run by TCRdb on the 5' RACE reads, gives a single entry per CDR3 protein. In the table there are tens of thousands of distinct CDR3 sequences, 4.1% of which are singletons. By proportion, this clonotype is medium-sized. CDR1 and CDR2 (germline): MDHEN, SYDVKM. V lost 10 bases and J lost 1, with 16 bases in between. The CDR3 is 14 amino acids. This receptor was obtained from an adult who was a healthcare worker with PCR-confirmed SARS-CoV-2 infection or an uninfected control (not recorded which). Specimen: whole blood. The chain employs TRBV28 and TRBJ1-2; D is ambiguous. The CDR3 coding sequence is TGTGCCATCGGTAACAAGCCGCTTAACTATGGCTACACCTTC. It codes for CAIGNKPLNYGYTF.